The 28 T cell receptor beta chains below all came from one sample that was sequenced in a study of blood T cell repertoires in COVID-19. The assay was immunoSEQ multiplex PCR, and TCRdb's table has in-frame clones only and misses some. The sample holds fewer than 300,000 clones, approximately 84% seen once. Sequencing was done on a sample of peripheral blood. The receptors derive from a human donor with COVID-19, enrolled during active disease. The donor label of this sample is uncertain.

Comment on this clone: The junction does not match germline at one end; this may be a read error. The chain employs TRBV28 and TRBJ2-4, with 7 bases that match TRBD2. Germline V gives CDR1 MDHEN, CDR2 SYDVKM. CDR3 size: 15 residues. CDR3 in DNA: TGTGCCAGCAGTCCCCCGACTAGCAGCCTTGACATTCAGTGGTTC. Protein sequence: CASSPPTSSLDIQWF.

This sequence joins TRBV5-1 and TRBJ2-1; 7 nucleotides agree with TRBD2. Trimming removed 0 bases from V and 4 bases from J; junction bases left unmatched: 7. CDR1 is SGHRS and CDR2 is YFSETQ in the germline V gene. The CDR3 contains 16 residues. The CDR3 DNA is TGCGCCAGCAGCTTGGTTCCGGGAGGTCTTTACAATGAGCAGTTCTTC. Residues: CASSLVPGGLYNEQFF.

The CDR3 loop is CASNEPRLNTEAFF. The CDR3 DNA is TGTGCCAGCAACGAACCTAGGTTGAACACTGAAGCTTTCTTT. The V call is TRBV6-5, the J call TRBJ1-1; no clear D. This CDR3 is built from 14 residues. V was cut by 7 bases and J by 0 bases, with 12 bases left in between. Germline V gene data show CDR1 as MNHEY and CDR2 as SVGAGI.

This clone was detected many times. This chain joins TRBV7-3 and TRBJ2-5, with D possibly TRBD2 on 5 matching bases. Germline V gene sequence: CDR1 SGHTA, CDR2 FQGTGA. The CDR3 consists of 14 residues. The ends were cut back, 2 bases at V and 5 bases at J, with 12 bases in the middle. DNA of the CDR3: TGTGCCAGCAGCTTAGAGGTGGGAGAGGAGACCCAGTACTTC. It translates to CASSLEVGEETQYF.

This clone occurred a few times. The rearrangement joins TRBV11-1 to TRBJ2-7; D might be TRBD1 (5 bases). V lost 1 base and J 2 bases, leaving 9 bases between the germline ends. Germline-derived CDR1 and CDR2 are SGHAT and FQDESV (reference sequence). This CDR3 has 14 residues. In DNA form, the CDR3 reads TGTGCCAGCAGCTTAGGTCCAGGGACCTACGAGCAGTACTTC. It translates to CASSLGPGTYEQYF.

The rearrangement uses TRBV5-4 and TRBJ1-1; 8 bases fit TRBD1. V shed 0 bases and J 7 bases; nucleotides not matched to a gene: 2. CDR3 size: 13 residues. Germline assignment: CDR1 SGHNT and CDR2 YYREEE (reference sequence). CDR3 sequence (DNA): TGTGCCAGCAGCTTGGCAGGGGGCAGTGAAGCTTTCTTT. Protein sequence: CASSLAGGSEAFF.

The chain employs TRBV18 and TRBJ2-3; 7 positions match TRBD1. Germline CDR1 KGHSH, CDR2 LQKENI. J lost 3 bases, V lost 6 bases, and 9 bases had no gene match. This CDR3 region has 15 residues. The CDR3, as DNA: TGTGCCAGCTCTCACGGACAGGTCCGGACAGATACGCAGTATTTT. It is translated as CASSHGQVRTDTQYF.

The chain has TRBV6-1 and TRBJ1-4, with D unresolved. The CDR3 contains 13 residues. The V end lost 1 base, the J end lost 5 bases, and 5 bases lay between the germline ends. Germline CDR1 and CDR2: MNHNS and SASEGT. CDR3: CASSEGRNEKLFF. In nucleotides, the CDR3 is TGTGCCAGCAGTGAAGGCAGGAATGAAAAACTGTTTTTT.

The chain joins TRBV5-4 to TRBJ1-2; 9 bases agree with TRBD1. After removal of 0 bases from V and 8 bases from J, the junction contained 5 bases not matched to a gene. The CDR3 covers 14 residues. The germline CDR1 and CDR2 sequences are SGHNT and YYREEE (reference sequence). In DNA form, the CDR3 reads TGTGCCAGCAGCTTGGCGGGACAGGGTAACGGCTACACCTTC. Translation: CASSLAGQGNGYTF.

The CDR3 coding sequence is TGTGCCAGCAGACTTGACAGGGACAATGAGCAGTTCTTC. Protein sequence: CASRLDRDNEQFF. The chain couples TRBV6-5 to TRBJ2-1; 7 bases line up with TRBD1. The CDR3 contains 13 residues. The germline gives CDR1 MNHEY, CDR2 SVGAGI. V dropped 6 bases and J dropped 5; count of bases not matched to a gene: 4.

The chain joins TRBV11-2 to TRBJ1-3; no clear D. In germline, CDR1 is SGHAT, CDR2 FQNNGV. CDR3 length: 15 amino acids. Trimming pared 1 base from V and 2 bases from J, leaving 9 bases between. This CDR3 reads CASSLAGGAGNTIYF. CDR3 in DNA: TGTGCCAGCAGCTTAGCGGGAGGCGCTGGAAACACCATATATTTT.

This chain joins TRBV18 and TRBJ2-3; 7 nucleotides agree with TRBD2. CDR1 and CDR2 from the germline V gene are KGHSH and LQKENI. This CDR3 comprises 17 residues. The ends lost 0 bases at V and 1 base at J; junction bases unmatched: 7. This CDR3 is CASSPPTGGRGTDTQYF. The CDR3 nucleotides read TGTGCCAGCTCACCACCGACTGGCGGGAGAGGCACAGATACGCAGTATTTT.

This chain connects TRBV24-1 to TRBJ2-5, with 7 bases matching TRBD2. Per the germline V gene, CDR1 is KGHDR and CDR2 is SFDVKD. The CDR3 is 14 amino acids. V lost 6 bases, J lost 5 bases, and 8 bases stayed unmatched. The CDR3 DNA is TGTGCCACCAGTCTTAACGGGAGGAGTGAGACCCAGTACTTC. Encoded protein: CATSLNGRSETQYF.

This chain joins TRBV2 and TRBJ1-2; 7 bases line up with TRBD1. The germline V gene has CDR1 SNHLY and CDR2 FYNNEI. J gave up 2 bases and V 6 bases, and 6 bases lay outside the gene matches. The CDR3 runs to 14 residues. In DNA, the CDR3 is TGTGCCAGCAGGGGAGAAGGGGGCAACTATGGCTACACCTTC. Translating gives CASRGEGGNYGYTF.

The chain combines TRBV6-5 with TRBJ2-1, with 10 bases identical to TRBD1. CDR3 length equals 14 residues. With V trimmed by 10 bases and J by 10 bases, 13 bases remained unmatched. Germline V gene data show CDR1 as MNHEY and CDR2 as SVGAGI. The chain's CDR3 is CATKTGTGVLEQFF. For the CDR3, the DNA is TGTGCCACCAAGACAGGGACAGGGGTTTTGGAGCAGTTCTTC.

This clone has only one observation. The CDR3 spells CAWSATYEQYF. The CDR3 coding sequence is TGTGCCTGGAGTGCAACCTACGAGCAGTACTTC. The genes are TRBV30 and TRBJ2-7, with no clear D. Germline assignment: CDR1 GTSNPN and CDR2 SVGIG (reference sequence). V was clipped by 1 base and J by 2 bases, with 3 bases between them. CDR3 length equals 11 residues.

J is TRBJ2-1 and V is TRBV5-1; TRBD1 agrees at 9 bases. This CDR3 has 15 residues. The V and J ends lost 2 bases and 6 bases, in that order; junction bases with no gene match: 6. Germline assignment: CDR1 SGHRS and CDR2 YFSETQ. The DNA of the CDR3 is TGCGCCAGCAGCTTAGGACAGGGGTTGGGCAATGAGCAGTTCTTC. Its protein is CASSLGQGLGNEQFF.

The chain has TRBV19 and TRBJ1-4; 12 bases align to TRBD1. This CDR3 contains 16 residues. V gave up 6 bases and J gave up 5 bases; unmatched junction bases: 7. The V gene's germline CDR1 is LNHDA and CDR2 SQIVND (reference sequence). The CDR3 spells CASRGQGAPLNEKLFF. In DNA, the CDR3 is TGTGCCAGTAGGGGACAGGGGGCGCCCCTGAATGAAAAACTGTTTTTT. Complete variable domain (other parts from reference TRBV19 and TRBJ1-4): DGGITQSPKYLFRKEGQNVTLSCEQNLNHDAMYWYRQDPGQGLRLIYYSQIVNDFQKGDIAEGYSVSREKKESFPLTVTSAQKNPTAFYLCASRGQGAPLNEKLFFGSGTQLSVL.

This clone came up a few times. The chain carries TRBV19 and TRBJ2-2, with 9 nucleotides matching TRBD1. Germline V gene data show CDR1 as LNHDA and CDR2 as SQIVND (reference sequence). This CDR3 has 17 residues. V was clipped by 5 bases and J by 3 bases; unmatched bases: 10. DNA of the CDR3: TGTGCCAGTAGTCCAATACGGACAGGGGACCACACCGGGGAGCTGTTTTTT. Translated, it gives CASSPIRTGDHTGELFF.

The rearrangement joins TRBV5-4 to TRBJ2-7; 9 nucleotides agree with TRBD2. Germline V lookup: CDR1 SGHNT, CDR2 YYREEE (reference sequence). The CDR3 extends over 15 amino acids. J gave up 9 bases and V 1 base, and 11 bases lay outside the gene matches. The CDR3 DNA reads TGTGCCAGCAGCTTGATTTCTAGCGGGACCCAGGGGCAGTACTTC. Translated: CASSLISSGTQGQYF.

The chain couples TRBV24-1 to TRBJ1-5; possibly TRBD1 for D (6 bases). CDR3 length: 16 amino acids. The V and J ends lost 2 bases and 4 bases respectively, with 14 bases between them. Per germline, CDR1 KGHDR and CDR2 SFDVKD. The CDR3 loop reads CATSDWPGHANQPQHF. The DNA for the CDR3 is TGTGCCACCAGTGATTGGCCGGGACATGCGAATCAGCCCCAGCATTTT.

This rearrangement joins TRBV7-9 to TRBJ2-3; tentatively, D is TRBD2 (6 bases). This CDR3 is 15 amino acids long. V dropped 11 bases and J dropped 4 bases, with 22 bases sitting between them. CDR1 is SEHNR and CDR2 is FQNEAQ in the germline V gene (reference sequence). Here the CDR3 reads CALHPTGVRSDTQYF. In DNA form, the CDR3 reads TGTGCCCTACATCCCACGGGGGTCCGTTCAGATACGCAGTATTTT.

The J gene is TRBJ1-1, the V gene TRBV25-1; TRBD1 aligns across 8 bases. The CDR3 is made up of 17 amino acids. Germline V gene data show CDR1 as MGHDK and CDR2 as SYGVNS. The V gene end was trimmed by 1 base and the J gene end by 1 base; junction bases not matched to a gene: 8. CDR3 coding DNA: TGTGCCAGCAGTGAATTGGGTAGAGGGACAGGGAACACTGAAGCTTTCTTT. Protein: CASSELGRGTGNTEAFF. Complete variable domain (other parts from reference TRBV25-1 and TRBJ1-1): EADIYQTPRYLVIGTGKKITLECSQTMGHDKMYWYQQDPGMELHLIHYSYGVNSTEKGDLSSESTVSRIRTEHFPLTLESARPSHTSQYLCASSELGRGTGNTEAFFGQGTRLTVV.

Concerning this clone itself: At one end, the junction sequence differs from germline, possibly due to a read error. The chain joins TRBV11-2 to TRBJ2-1; TRBD1 matches at 8 bases. The length of the CDR3 is 15 residues. Germline-derived CDR1 and CDR2 are SGHAT and FQNNGV. CDR3 bases: TGTGCCAGCAGATTAGACAGGGGATCCTACAATGAGCAGTTCTTC. Its translation: CASRLDRGSYNEQFF.

This sequence joins TRBV6-2 or TRBV6-3 and TRBJ2-7, with TRBD2 matching over 10 bases. This CDR3 is built from 15 residues. Germline V lookup: CDR1 MNHEY, CDR2 SVGEGT. The V gene end was trimmed by 2 bases and the J gene end by 3 bases; junction bases not matched to a gene: 4. This CDR3 is CASSYTSSGSYEQYF. In DNA form, the CDR3 reads TGTGCCAGCAGTTACACTTCTAGCGGGAGCTACGAGCAGTACTTC.

The table lists this clone with a few counts. The chain uses TRBV9 and TRBJ2-1, with TRBD1 as a possible D gene (6 bases). CDR3 size: 13 residues. In germline, CDR1 is SGDLS, CDR2 YYNGEE. The germline V and J ends were trimmed by 4 bases and 9 bases, with 14 bases remaining between them. The CDR3 DNA sequence: TGTGCCAGCAGCTCCCTGGGGGACATTGAGCAGTTCTTC. Its protein product is CASSSLGDIEQFF.

This rearrangement joins TRBV28 to TRBJ1-5, with TRBD1 matching 7 bases. The V segment lost 5 bases and the J segment 4 bases; nucleotides outside the gene matches: 8. The germline gives CDR1 MDHEN, CDR2 SYDVKM. CDR3 length equals 15 residues. CDR3 sequence: CASSPMDRINQPQHF. The CDR3 bases are TGTGCCAGCAGTCCCATGGACAGGATAAATCAGCCCCAGCATTTT. Variable domain in full (rest from reference TRBV28 and TRBJ1-5): DVKVTQSSRYLVKRTGEKVFLECVQDMDHENMFWYRQDPGLGLRLIYFSYDVKMKEKGDIPEGYSVSREKKERFSLILESASTNQTSMYLCASSPMDRINQPQHFGDGTRLSIL.

In this sample, this clone turned up once. V is TRBV29-1 and J is TRBJ2-7; 14 bases are shared with TRBD2. There are 14 residues in the CDR3. Germline CDR1 and CDR2: SQVTM and ANQGSEA. Losses at the gene ends were 4 bases for V and 6 bases for J; bases not matched to a gene: 5. The chain's CDR3 is CSVAGTSGSGEQYF. The CDR3 region has the DNA TGCAGCGTTGCTGGGACTAGCGGGAGTGGCGAGCAGTACTTC.